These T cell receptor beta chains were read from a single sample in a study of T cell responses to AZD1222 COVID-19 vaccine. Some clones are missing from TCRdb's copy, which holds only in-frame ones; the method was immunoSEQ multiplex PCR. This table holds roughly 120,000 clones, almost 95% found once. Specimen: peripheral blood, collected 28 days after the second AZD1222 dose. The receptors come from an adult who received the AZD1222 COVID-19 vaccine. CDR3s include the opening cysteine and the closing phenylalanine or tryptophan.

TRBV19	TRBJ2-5	CASSIRLAGAQETQYF
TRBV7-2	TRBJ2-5	CASSLDRGGETQYF
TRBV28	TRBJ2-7	CASSLEKWGDYEQYF
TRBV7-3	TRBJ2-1	CASSLKVGASASYNEQFF
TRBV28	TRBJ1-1	CASSIRDREIRTEAFF
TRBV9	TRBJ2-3	CASSVGVDSPLGDTQYF
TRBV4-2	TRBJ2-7	CASSQDFEQYF
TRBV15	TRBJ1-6	CATSRDTGNSPLHF
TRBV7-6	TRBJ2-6	CASSFLVGAGANVLTF
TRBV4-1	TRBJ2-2	CASSRGSQANTGELFF
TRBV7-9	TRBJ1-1	CASSSRTGGGTEAFF
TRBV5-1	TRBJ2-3	CASSPRTSGTDTQYF
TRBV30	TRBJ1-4	CAWKSVTGTVNEKLFF
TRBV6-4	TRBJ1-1	CASSSEVDTEAFF
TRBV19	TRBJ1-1	CASFRGPEAFF
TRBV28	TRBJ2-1	CASSLSSSGSSNEQFF
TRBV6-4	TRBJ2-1	CASSVTSGGVNEQFF
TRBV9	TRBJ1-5	CASSPGPSFNQPQHF
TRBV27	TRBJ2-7	CASRVPGQGAREQYF
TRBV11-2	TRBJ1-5	CASSSEGQPQHF